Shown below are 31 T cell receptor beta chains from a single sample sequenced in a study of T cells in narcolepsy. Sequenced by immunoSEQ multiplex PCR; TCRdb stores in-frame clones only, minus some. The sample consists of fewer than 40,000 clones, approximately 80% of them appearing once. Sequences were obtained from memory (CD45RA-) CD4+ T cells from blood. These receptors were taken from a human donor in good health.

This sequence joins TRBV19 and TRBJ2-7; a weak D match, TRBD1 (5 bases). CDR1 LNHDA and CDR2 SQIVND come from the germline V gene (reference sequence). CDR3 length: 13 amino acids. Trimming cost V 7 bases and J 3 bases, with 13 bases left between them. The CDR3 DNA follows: TGTGCCAGTAAGTCGCACGGACACTACGAGCAGTACTTC. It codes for CASKSHGHYEQYF.

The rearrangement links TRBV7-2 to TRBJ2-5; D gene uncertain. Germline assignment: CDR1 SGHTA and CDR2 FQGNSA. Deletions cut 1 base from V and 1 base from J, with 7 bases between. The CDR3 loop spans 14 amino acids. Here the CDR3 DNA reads TGTGCCAGCAGCTTAGGGGGAACCCAAGAGACCCAGTACTTC. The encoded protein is CASSLGGTQETQYF.

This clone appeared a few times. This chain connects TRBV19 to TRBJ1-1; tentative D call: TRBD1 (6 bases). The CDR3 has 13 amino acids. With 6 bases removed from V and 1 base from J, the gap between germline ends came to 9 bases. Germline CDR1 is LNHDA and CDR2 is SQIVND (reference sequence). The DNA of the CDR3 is TGTGCCAGTAGCCGGACAGAGAACACTGAAGCTTTCTTT. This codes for CASSRTENTEAFF.

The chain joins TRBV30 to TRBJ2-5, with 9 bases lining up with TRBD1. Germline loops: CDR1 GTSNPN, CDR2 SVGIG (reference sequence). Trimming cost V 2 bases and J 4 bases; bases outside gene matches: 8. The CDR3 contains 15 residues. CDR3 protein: CAWSRDRAVGETQYF. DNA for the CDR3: TGTGCCTGGAGTCGGGACAGGGCGGTGGGAGAGACCCAGTACTTC.

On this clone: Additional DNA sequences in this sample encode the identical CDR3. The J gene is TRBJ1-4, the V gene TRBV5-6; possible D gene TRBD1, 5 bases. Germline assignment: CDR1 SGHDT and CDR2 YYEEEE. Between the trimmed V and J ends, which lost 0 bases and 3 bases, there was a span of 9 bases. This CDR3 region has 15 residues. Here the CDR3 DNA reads TGTGCCAGCAGCTTGGTTGGGGGTGCTAATGAAAAACTGTTTTTT. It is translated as CASSLVGGANEKLFF.

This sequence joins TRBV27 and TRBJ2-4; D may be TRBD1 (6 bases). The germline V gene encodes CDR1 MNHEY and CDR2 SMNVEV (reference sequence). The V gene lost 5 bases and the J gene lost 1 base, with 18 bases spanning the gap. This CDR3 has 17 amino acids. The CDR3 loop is CASSIEAPGEAKNIQYF. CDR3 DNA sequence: TGTGCCAGCAGTATCGAAGCCCCAGGGGAGGCCAAAAACATTCAGTACTTC.

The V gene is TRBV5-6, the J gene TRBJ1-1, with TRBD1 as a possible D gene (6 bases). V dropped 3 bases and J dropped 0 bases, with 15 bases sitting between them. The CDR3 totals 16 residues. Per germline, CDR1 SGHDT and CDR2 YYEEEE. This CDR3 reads CASSSGQTIMNTEAFF. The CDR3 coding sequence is TGTGCCAGCAGCTCCGGACAGACAATAATGAACACTGAAGCTTTCTTT.

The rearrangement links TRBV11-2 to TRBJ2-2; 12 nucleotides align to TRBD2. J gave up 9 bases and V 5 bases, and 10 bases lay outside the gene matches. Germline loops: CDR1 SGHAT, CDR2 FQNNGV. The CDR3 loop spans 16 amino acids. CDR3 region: CASSVVTSGSSRELFF. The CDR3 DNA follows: TGTGCCAGCAGCGTAGTGACTAGCGGGAGTAGTCGGGAGCTGTTTTTT.

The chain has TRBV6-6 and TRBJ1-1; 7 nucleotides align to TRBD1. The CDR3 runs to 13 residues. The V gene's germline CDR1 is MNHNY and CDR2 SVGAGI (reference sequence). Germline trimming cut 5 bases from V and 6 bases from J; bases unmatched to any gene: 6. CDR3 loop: CASSNTGEAEAFF. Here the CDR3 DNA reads TGTGCCAGCAGTAACACAGGGGAGGCTGAAGCTTTCTTT.

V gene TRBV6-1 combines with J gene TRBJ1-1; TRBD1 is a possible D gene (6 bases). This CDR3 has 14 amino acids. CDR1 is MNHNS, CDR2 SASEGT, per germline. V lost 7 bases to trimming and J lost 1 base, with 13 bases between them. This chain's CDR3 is CASTTGATNTEAFF. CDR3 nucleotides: TGTGCCAGCACCACGGGGGCGACGAACACTGAAGCTTTCTTT.

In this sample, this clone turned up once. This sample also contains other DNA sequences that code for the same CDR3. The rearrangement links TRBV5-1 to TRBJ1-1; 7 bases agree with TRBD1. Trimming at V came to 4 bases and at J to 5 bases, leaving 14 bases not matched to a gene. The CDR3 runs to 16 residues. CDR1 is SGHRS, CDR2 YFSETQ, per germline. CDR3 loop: CASSEHQRGRGTEAFF. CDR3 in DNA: TGCGCCAGCAGCGAACACCAAAGGGGGCGGGGGACTGAAGCTTTCTTT.

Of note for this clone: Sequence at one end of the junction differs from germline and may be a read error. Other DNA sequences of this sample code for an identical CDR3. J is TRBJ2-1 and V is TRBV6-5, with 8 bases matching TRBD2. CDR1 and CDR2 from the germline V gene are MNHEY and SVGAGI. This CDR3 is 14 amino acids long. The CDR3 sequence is CASGLQRAGDEQFF. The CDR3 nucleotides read TGCGCCAGCGGGCTGCAACGAGCGGGGGATGAGCAGTTCTTC.

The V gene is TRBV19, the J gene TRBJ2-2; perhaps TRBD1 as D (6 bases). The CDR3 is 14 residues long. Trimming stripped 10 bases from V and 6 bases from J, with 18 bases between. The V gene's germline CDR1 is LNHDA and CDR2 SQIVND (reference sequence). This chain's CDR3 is CATRRDTVAGELFF. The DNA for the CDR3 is TGTGCCACGCGCCGGGACACTGTGGCCGGGGAGCTGTTTTTT.

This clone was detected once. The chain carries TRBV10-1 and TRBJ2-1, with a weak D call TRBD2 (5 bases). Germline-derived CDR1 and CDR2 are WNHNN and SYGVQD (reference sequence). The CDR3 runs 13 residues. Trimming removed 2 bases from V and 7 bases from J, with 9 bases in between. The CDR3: CASSERLANEQFF. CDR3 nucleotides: TGCGCCAGCAGTGAGCGGCTAGCAAATGAGCAGTTCTTC.

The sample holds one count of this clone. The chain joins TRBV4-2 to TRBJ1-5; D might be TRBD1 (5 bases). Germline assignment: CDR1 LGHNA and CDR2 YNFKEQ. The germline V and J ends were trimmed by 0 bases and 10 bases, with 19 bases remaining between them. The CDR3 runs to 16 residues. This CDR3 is CASSQDHLRGVGPQHF. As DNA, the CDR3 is TGTGCCAGCAGCCAAGATCACTTGAGGGGTGTTGGCCCCCAGCATTTT.

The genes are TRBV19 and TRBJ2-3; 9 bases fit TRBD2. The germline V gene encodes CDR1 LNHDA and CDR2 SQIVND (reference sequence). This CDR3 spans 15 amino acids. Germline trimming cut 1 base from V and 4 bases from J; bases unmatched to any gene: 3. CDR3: CASSIGTSDADTQYF. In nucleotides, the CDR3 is TGTGCCAGTAGTATAGGGACTAGCGACGCAGATACGCAGTATTTT.

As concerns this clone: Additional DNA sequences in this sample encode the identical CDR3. CDR3 sequence reads: CASSSINSGNTIYF. The CDR3 bases are TGTGCCAGCAGCTCTATCAACTCTGGAAACACCATATATTTT. This chain connects TRBV11-2 to TRBJ1-3; D remains ambiguous. The V gene lost 4 bases and the J gene lost 0 bases, with 7 bases spanning the gap. Germline V gene lookup returns CDR1 SGHAT and CDR2 FQNNGV. The CDR3 loop spans 14 amino acids.

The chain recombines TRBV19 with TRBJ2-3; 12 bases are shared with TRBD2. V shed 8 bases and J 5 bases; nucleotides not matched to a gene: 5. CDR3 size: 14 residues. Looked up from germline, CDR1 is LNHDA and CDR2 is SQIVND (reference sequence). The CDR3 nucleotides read TGTGCCAGTTCCCTAGCGGGAGGGGGAGATACGCAGTATTTT. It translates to CASSLAGGGDTQYF.

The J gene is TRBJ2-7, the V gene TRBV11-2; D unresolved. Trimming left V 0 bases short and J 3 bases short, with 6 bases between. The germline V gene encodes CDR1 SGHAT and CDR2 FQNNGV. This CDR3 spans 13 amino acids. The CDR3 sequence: CASSLDFYYEQYF. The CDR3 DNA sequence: TGTGCCAGCAGCTTAGACTTTTACTACGAGCAGTACTTC.

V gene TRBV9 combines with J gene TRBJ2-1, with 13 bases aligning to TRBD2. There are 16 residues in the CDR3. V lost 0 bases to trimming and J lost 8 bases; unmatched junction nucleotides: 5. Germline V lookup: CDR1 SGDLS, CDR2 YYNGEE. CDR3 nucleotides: TGTGCCAGCAGCGTAGCTACTAGCGGGGGGGCCCATGAGCAGTTCTTC. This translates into CASSVATSGGAHEQFF.

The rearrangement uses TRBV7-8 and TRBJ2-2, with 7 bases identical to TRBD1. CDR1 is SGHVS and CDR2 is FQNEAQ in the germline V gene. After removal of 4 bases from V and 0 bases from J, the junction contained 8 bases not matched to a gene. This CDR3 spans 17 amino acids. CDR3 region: CASSSGGSSANTGELFF. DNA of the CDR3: TGTGCCAGCAGCTCAGGGGGTAGTTCGGCGAACACCGGGGAGCTGTTTTTT.

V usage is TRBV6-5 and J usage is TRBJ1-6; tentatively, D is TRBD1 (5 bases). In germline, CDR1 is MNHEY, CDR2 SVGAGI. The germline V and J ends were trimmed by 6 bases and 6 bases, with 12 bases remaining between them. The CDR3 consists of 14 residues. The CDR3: CASSRSQGNSPLHF. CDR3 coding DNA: TGTGCCAGCAGCCGGAGCCAGGGTAATTCACCCCTCCACTTT.

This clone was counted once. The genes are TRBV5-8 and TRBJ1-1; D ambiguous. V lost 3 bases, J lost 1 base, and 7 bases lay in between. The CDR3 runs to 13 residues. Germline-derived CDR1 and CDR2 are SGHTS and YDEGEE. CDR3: CASSSLGNTEAFF. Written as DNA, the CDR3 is TGTGCCAGCAGCTCTCTAGGGAACACTGAAGCTTTCTTT. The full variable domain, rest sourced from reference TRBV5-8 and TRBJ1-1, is EAGVTQSPTHLIKTRGQQATLRCSPISGHTSVYWYQQALGLGLQFLLWYDEGEERNRGNFPPRFSGRQFPNYSSELNVNALELEDSALYLCASSSLGNTEAFFGQGTRLTVV.

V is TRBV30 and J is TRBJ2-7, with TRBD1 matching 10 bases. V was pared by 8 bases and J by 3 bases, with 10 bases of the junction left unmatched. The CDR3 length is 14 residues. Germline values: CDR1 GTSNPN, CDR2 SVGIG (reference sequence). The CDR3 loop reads CAADRGLNNYEQYF. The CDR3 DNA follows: TGTGCCGCCGACAGGGGGCTAAACAACTACGAGCAGTACTTC.

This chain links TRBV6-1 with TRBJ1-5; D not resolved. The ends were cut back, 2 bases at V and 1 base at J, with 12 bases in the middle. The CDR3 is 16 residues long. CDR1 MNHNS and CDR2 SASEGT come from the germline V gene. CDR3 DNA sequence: TGTGCCAGCAGTGAATCCCGGACCCTAAGCAATCAGCCCCAGCATTTT. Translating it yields CASSESRTLSNQPQHF.

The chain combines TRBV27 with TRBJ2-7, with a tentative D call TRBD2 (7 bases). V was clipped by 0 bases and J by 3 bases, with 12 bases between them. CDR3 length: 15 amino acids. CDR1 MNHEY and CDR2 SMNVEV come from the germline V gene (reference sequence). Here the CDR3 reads CASSLSGGGYYEQYF. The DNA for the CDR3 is TGTGCCAGCAGTTTATCAGGGGGGGGATACTACGAGCAGTACTTC.

In nucleotides, the CDR3 is TGTGCCAGCAGCCAAGCTACTACCTACGGGACAGGTTCCTACGAGCAGTACTTC. Translation gives CASSQATTYGTGSYEQYF. The V gene is TRBV4-2, the J gene TRBJ2-7, with 8 bases lining up with TRBD1. V shed 1 base and J 1 base; nucleotides not matched to a gene: 12. Germline lookup yields CDR1 LGHNA and CDR2 YNFKEQ. This CDR3 spans 18 amino acids.

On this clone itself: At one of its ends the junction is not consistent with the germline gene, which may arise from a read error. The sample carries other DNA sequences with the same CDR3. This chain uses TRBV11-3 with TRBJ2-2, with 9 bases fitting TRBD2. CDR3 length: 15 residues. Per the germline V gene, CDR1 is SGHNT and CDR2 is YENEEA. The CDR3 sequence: CASSISGSTTGELFF. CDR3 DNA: TGTGCCAGCAGCATTAGCGGGAGTACAACCGGGGAGTTGTTTTTT.

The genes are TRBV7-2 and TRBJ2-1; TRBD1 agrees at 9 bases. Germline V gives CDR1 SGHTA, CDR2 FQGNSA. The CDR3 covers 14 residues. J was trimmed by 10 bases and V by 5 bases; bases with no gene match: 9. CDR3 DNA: TGTGCCAGCAGCGTGGGACAGGGCCAGGGGGAGCAGTTCTTC. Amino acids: CASSVGQGQGEQFF.

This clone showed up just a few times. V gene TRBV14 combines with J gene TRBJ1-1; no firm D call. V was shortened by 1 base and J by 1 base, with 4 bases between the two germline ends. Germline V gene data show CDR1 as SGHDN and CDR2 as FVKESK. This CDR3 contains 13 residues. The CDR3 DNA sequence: TGTGCCAGCAGCCAAGGTGGGAACACTGAAGCTTTCTTT. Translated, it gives CASSQGGNTEAFF. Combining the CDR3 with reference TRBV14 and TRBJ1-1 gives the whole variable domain EAGVTQFPSHSVIEKGQTVTLRCDPISGHDNLYWYRRVMGKEIKFLLHFVKESKQDESGMPNNRFLAERTGGTYSTLKVQPAELEDSGVYFCASSQGGNTEAFFGQGTRLTVV.

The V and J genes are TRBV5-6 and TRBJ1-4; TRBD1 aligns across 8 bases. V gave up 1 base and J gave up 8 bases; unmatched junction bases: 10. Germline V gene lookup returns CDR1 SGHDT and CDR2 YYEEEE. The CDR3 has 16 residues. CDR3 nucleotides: TGTGCCAGCAGCTTGAGTCTCGGGACAGGAATGGAAAAACTGTTTTTT. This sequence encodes CASSLSLGTGMEKLFF.